This T cell receptor beta chain was sequenced during a study of blood T cells in healthy people across ages. Turning to the study itself: Capturing about one barcoded beta molecule per two T cells was achieved by template switching.

Comment on this clonotype: What it recognizes is unknown.

CDR3 length equals 15 residues. Trimming at V came to 5 bases and at J to 8 bases, leaving 8 bases not matched to a gene. Germline V gives CDR1 SGHTA, CDR2 FQGNSA. Study-level findings and limits: Estimates drawn from one million T cells were deemed to understate diversity.

Together with a sample-barcoded 5' primer, a J-beta primer mix was included in a second PCR lasting roughly 6 to 12 cycles. TCRdb processed the 5' RACE reads anew with MiXCR; each CDR3 protein has one entry. The sample comprises under 1,100,000 distinct CDR3 sequences, approximately 26% of which are singletons, and approximately 0.75% rests with the top ten. These same data were also listed under a study on T cells of mothers and their children.

This receptor was identified in a girl between 2 and 10 years old in good health. The chain employs TRBV7-2 and TRBJ1-4; 10 bases map to TRBD1. The specimen was blood. This CDR3 reads CASSPRQGAGEKLFF. The CDR3 bases are TGTGCCAGCAGCCCCCGACAGGGGGCGGGCGAAAAACTGTTTTTT.